Below, 3 T cell receptor beta chains from the same sample are listed, as sequenced in a study of shared clonotypes between healthy human individuals (dated by TCRdb to 2018 to 2020). CD8 naive samples were CD45RO-negative cells positively selected for CCR7, giving a CD45RA+CCR7+ population that excluded TemRA cells. The library was built by means of the immunoSEQ multiplex PCR assay. TCRdb took this table from immuneACCESS and kept in-frame rearrangements with V and J called. Such tables lack part of the clones; where checked against another copy, unresolved V genes explain under half of the gap, and the rest is unexplained. The sample data list roughly 810,000 clones, and 90% to 98% of these were observed just once. Over 0.2% of the sample lies in the top ten. The sample consisted of naive CD8+ T cells sorted from blood. This specimen's cell subset or site label, interpreted: CD45RA+CCR7+. These receptors came from a young man in good health.

This clone was counted a single time. The chain combines TRBV7-9 with TRBJ1-5; D perhaps matches TRBD1 (6 bases). In germline, CDR1 is SEHNR, CDR2 FQNEAQ (reference sequence). Trimming stripped 1 base from V and 6 bases from J, with 7 bases between. This CDR3 has 13 residues. The CDR3 nucleotides are TGTGCCAGCAGCTTAGGGGGGCTTCAGCCCCAGCATTTT. This encodes CASSLGGLQPQHF.

The chain is built from TRBV7-9 and TRBJ2-7; TRBD1 matches at 9 bases. CDR3 length equals 13 residues. The J segment lost 5 bases and the V segment lost 3 bases, leaving 2 bases of the junction unmatched. Germline assignment: CDR1 SEHNR and CDR2 FQNEAQ (reference sequence). The CDR3 nucleotides are TGTGCCAGCAGCTTTTGGACAGGGGACGAGCAGTACTTC. Protein product: CASSFWTGDEQYF.

The rearrangement joins TRBV15 to TRBJ2-3, with TRBD2 matching 9 bases. Germline CDR1 and CDR2: LNHNV and YYDKDF (reference sequence). There are 14 residues in the CDR3. Trimming cost V 8 bases and J 8 bases; bases outside gene matches: 11. The CDR3 coding sequence is TGTGCCACCGCAATACTAGCGGGTCCCGTTACGCAGTATTTT. Amino acid sequence: CATAILAGPVTQYF.